There are a few counts of the clone carrying this T cell receptor beta chain. What it recognizes is unknown. Individual cDNA molecules each carried unique molecular identifiers attached by the library. TCRdb reprocessed the RACE reads via MiXCR and lists one record per CDR3 protein. Here the sample spans 99,000 or so distinct CDR3 sequences, 34% being singletons. This sample was taken from a study of human T cells and chemical hapten exposure. Study details: Donors were sensitized with 2% DPC on the upper inner arm. Small discrepancies in pooled library volume mainly accounted for the varying TCR yields per sample. Study-wide findings and caveats: TCRs at high frequency, those above 1 in 1000, did not change with DPC sensitization.

The CDR3 contains 13 residues. Per germline, CDR1 SNHLY and CDR2 FYNNEI. V was shortened by 6 bases and J by 5 bases, with 10 bases between the two germline ends. Time point given: patch test 3, about 24 weeks after DPC sensitization. Indicated treatment: therapeutic diphenylcyclopropenone sensitization with weekly scalp DPC. This TCR was recovered from a man aged 35 to 55 with alopecia areata. Some clones in this sample may be carry-over from other donors' samples. The source was whole blood, collected in connection with sensitization to the hapten diphenylcyclopropenone (DPC). This rearrangement joins TRBV2 to TRBJ2-2, with D perhaps matching TRBD1 (6 bases). The CDR3 DNA reads TGTGCCAGCAGCGCGACAGGTACCGGGGAGCTGTTTTTT. Amino acid sequence: CASSATGTGELFF.